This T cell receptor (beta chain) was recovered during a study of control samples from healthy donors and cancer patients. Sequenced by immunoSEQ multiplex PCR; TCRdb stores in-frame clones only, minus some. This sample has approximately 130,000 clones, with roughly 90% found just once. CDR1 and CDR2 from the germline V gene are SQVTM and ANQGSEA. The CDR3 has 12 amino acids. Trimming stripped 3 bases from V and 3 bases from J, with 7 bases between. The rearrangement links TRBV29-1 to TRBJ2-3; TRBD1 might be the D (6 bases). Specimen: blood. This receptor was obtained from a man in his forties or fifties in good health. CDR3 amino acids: CSVDRGTDTQYF. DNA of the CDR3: TGCAGCGTTGACAGGGGAACAGATACGCAGTATTTT.